This T cell receptor (beta chain) was captured by sequencing in a study of blood T cell repertoires in COVID-19. Method: immunoSEQ multiplex PCR; TCRdb's copy keeps in-frame clones and lacks some. Of 250,000 to 350,000 clones listed, 87% are singletons. Deletions cut 7 bases from V and 10 bases from J, with 8 bases between. Germline values: CDR1 SNHLY, CDR2 FYNNEI. The CDR3 runs to 10 residues. This rearrangement joins TRBV2 to TRBJ2-1, with D possibly being TRBD2 (6 bases). This TCR came from a man between 18 and 29 years old with active or convalescent COVID-19. The sample taken for sequencing was peripheral blood. The CDR3 is CASIAGEQFF. For the CDR3, the DNA is TGTGCCAGCATTGCGGGGGAGCAGTTCTTC.